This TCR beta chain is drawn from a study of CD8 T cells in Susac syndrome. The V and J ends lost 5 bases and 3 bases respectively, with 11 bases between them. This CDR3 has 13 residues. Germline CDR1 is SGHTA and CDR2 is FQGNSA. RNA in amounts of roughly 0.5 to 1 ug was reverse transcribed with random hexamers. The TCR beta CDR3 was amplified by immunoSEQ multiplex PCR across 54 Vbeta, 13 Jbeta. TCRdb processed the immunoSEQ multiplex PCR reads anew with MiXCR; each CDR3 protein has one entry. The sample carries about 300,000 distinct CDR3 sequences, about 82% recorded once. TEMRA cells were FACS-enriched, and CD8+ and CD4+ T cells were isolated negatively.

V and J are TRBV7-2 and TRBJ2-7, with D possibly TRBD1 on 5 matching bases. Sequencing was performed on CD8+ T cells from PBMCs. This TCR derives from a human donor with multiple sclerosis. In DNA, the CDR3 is TGTGCCAGCAGCCCAAACAGGTTCTACGAGCAGTACTTC. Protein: CASSPNRFYEQYF.